The sequence of this T cell receptor (beta chain) was determined in a study of response to subunit inactivated influenza vaccine. TCRdb recomputed calls from the RT-PCR reads with MiXCR, one row per CDR3 protein. This sample has roughly 760,000 distinct CDR3 sequences; approximately 21% occur once, and the top ten carry 9.5% to 13%. The CDR3 length is 13 residues. J was trimmed by 6 bases and V by 8 bases; bases with no gene match: 1. From germline, CDR1 is MNHNS and CDR2 SASEGT. The sequence was obtained from a man in his fifties or sixties who received an inactivated influenza vaccine. This chain links TRBV6-1 with TRBJ1-6; 10 nucleotides align to TRBD1. Sample: PBMCs from blood, taken about 5 days after vaccination. The CDR3 DNA sequence: TGTGCCAGCGACAGGGGGCTTAATTCACCCCTCCACTTT. Protein product: CASDRGLNSPLHF.